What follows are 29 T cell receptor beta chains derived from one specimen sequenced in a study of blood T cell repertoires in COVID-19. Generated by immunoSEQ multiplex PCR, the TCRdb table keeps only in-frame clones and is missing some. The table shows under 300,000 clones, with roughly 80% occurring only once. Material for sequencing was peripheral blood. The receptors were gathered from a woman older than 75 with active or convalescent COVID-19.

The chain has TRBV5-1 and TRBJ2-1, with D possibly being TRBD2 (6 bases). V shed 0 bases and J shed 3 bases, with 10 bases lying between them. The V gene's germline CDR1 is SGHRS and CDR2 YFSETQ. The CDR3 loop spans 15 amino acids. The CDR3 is CASSLASGLYNEQFF. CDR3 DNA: TGCGCCAGCAGCTTGGCCTCGGGACTCTACAATGAGCAGTTCTTC.

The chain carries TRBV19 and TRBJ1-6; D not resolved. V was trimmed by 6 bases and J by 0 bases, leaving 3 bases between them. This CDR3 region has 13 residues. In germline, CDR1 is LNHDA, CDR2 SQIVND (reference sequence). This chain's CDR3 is CASRSSYNSPLHF. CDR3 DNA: TGTGCCAGTAGGAGCTCCTATAATTCACCCCTCCACTTT. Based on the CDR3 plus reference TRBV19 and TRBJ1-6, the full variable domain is DGGITQSPKYLFRKEGQNVTLSCEQNLNHDAMYWYRQDPGQGLRLIYYSQIVNDFQKGDIAEGYSVSREKKESFPLTVTSAQKNPTAFYLCASRSSYNSPLHFGNGTRLTVT.

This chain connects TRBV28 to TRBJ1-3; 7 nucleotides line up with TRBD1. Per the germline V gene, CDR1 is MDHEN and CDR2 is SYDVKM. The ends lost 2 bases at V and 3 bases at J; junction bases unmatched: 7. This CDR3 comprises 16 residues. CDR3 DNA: TGTGCCAGCAGTTTACAGGGGGGACTGGGTGGAAACACCATATATTTT. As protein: CASSLQGGLGGNTIYF.

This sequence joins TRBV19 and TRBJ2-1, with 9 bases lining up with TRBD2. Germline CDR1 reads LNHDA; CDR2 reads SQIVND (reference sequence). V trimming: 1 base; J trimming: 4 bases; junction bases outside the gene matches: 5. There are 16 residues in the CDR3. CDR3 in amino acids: CASSIGRLAGYNEQFF. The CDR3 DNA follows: TGTGCCAGTAGTATAGGAAGGCTAGCGGGATACAATGAGCAGTTCTTC.

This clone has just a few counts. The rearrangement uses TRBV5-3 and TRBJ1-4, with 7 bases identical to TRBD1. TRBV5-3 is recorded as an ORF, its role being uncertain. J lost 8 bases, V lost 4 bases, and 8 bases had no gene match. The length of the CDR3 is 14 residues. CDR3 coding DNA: TGTGCCAGAAGCCCGACAGGGTTGGGGGAAAAACTGTTTTTT. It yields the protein CARSPTGLGEKLFF.

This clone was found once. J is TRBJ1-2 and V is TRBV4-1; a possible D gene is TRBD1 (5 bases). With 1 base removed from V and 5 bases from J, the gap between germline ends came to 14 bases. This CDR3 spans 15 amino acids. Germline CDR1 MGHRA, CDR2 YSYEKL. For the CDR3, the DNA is TGCGCCAGCAGCCAAGGACAGACACTACCATATGGCTACACCTTC. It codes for CASSQGQTLPYGYTF.

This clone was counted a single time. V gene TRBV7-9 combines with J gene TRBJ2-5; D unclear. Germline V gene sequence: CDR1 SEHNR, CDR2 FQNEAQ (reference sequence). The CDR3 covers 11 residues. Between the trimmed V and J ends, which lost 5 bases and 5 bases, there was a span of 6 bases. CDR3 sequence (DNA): TGTGCCAGCAGCCTCTCGGAGACCCAGTACTTC. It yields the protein CASSLSETQYF.

CDR3: CASSFSGAGNQPQHF. CDR3 nucleotides: TGTGCCAGCAGCTTTTCAGGGGCTGGCAATCAGCCCCAGCATTTT. The gene calls are TRBV5-8 and TRBJ1-5, with D perhaps matching TRBD1 (6 bases). The V end was cut by 2 bases, the J end by 2 bases, with 11 bases between. The CDR3 runs to 15 residues. Germline V lookup: CDR1 SGHTS, CDR2 YDEGEE.

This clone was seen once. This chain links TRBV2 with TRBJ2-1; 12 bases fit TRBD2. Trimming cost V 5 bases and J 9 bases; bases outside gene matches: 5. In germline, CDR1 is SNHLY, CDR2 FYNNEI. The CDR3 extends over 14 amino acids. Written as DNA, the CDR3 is TGTGCCAGCAGTCCCGGACTAGCGGGGACTGAGCAGTTCTTC. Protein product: CASSPGLAGTEQFF.

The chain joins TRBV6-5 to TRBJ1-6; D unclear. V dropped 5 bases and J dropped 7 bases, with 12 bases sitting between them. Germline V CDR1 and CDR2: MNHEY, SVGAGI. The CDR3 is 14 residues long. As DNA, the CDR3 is TGTGCCAGCAGTCGACCCGGGAGGAATTCACCCCTCCACTTT. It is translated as CASSRPGRNSPLHF.

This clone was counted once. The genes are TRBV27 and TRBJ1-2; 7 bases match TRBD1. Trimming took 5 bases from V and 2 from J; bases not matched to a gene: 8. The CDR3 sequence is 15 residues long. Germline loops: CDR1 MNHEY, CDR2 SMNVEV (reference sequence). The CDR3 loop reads CASSKQGRLNYGYTF. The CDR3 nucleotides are TGTGCCAGCAGTAAACAGGGGAGGTTAAACTATGGCTACACCTTC.

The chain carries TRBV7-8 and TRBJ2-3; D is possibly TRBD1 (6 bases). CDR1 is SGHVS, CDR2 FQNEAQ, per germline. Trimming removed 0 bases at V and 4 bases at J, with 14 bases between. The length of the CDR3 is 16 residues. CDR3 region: CASSLASSGVSDTQYF. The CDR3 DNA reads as TGTGCCAGCAGCTTAGCGTCGTCAGGGGTCTCAGATACGCAGTATTTT.

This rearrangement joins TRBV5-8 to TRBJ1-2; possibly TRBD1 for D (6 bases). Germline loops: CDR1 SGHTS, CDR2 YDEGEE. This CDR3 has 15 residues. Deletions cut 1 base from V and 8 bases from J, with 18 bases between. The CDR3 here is CASSLTINRVGGYTF. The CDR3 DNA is TGTGCCAGCAGCTTGACTATAAACAGGGTTGGCGGCTACACCTTC.

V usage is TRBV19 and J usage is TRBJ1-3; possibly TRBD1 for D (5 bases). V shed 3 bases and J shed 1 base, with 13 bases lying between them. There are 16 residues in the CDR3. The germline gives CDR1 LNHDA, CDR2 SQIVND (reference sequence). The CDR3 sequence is CASSMVTGASGNTIYF. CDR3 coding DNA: TGTGCCAGTAGTATGGTTACAGGAGCGTCTGGAAACACCATATATTTT.

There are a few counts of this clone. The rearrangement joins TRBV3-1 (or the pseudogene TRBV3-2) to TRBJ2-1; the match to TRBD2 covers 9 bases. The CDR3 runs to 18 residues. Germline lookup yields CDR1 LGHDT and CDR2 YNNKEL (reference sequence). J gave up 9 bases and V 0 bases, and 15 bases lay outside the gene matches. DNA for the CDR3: TGTGCCAGCAGCCAAGAGGGGTTTTTTCGCGGGGGGGATCCTGAGCAGTTCTTC. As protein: CASSQEGFFRGGDPEQFF.

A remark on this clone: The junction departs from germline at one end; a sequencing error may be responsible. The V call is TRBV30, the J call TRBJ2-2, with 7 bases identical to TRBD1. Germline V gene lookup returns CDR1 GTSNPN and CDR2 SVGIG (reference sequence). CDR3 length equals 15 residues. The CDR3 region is CAWRAGGLNAGELFF. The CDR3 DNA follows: TGTGCCTGGAGAGCAGGGGGTCTGAACGCCGGGGAGCTGTTTTTT.

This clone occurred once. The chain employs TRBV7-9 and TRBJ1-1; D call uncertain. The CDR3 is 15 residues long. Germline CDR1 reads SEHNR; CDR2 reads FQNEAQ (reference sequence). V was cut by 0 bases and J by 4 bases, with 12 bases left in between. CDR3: CASSLAALERTEAFF. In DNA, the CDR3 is TGTGCCAGCAGCTTAGCGGCATTAGAGCGCACTGAAGCTTTCTTT.

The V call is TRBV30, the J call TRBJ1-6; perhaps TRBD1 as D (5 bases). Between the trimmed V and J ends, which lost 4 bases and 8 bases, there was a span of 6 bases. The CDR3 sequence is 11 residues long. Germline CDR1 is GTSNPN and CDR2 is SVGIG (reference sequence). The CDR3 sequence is CAWTQDSPLHF. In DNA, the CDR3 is TGTGCCTGGACACAGGATTCACCCCTCCACTTT.

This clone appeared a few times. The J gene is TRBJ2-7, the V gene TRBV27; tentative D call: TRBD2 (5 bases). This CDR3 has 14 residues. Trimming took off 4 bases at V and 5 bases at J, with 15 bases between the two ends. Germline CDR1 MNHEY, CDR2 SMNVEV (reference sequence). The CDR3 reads CASSYNGRRHEQYF. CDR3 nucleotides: TGTGCCAGCAGTTATAATGGGCGGAGGCACGAGCAGTACTTC.

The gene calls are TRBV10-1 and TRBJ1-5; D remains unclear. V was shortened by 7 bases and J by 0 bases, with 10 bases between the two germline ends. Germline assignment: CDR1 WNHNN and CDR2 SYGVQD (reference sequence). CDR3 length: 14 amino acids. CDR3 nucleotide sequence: TGCGCCAGCAACCTGACACCTAGCAATCAGCCCCAGCATTTT. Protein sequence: CASNLTPSNQPQHF.

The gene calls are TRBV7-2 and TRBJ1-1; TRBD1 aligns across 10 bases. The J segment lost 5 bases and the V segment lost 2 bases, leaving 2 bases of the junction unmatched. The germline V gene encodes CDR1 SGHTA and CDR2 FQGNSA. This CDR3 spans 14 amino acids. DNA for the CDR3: TGTGCCAGCAGCTTAACGGGACAGGGGACTGAAGCTTTCTTT. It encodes CASSLTGQGTEAFF.

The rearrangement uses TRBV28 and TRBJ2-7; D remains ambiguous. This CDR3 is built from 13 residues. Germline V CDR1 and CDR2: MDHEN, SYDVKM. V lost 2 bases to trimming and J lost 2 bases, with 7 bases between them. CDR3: CASSLKQPYEQYF. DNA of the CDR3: TGTGCCAGCAGTTTAAAACAGCCCTACGAGCAGTACTTC.

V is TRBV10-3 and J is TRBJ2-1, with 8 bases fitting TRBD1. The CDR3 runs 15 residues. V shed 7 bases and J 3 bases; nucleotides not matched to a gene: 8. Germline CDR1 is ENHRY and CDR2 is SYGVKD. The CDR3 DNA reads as TGTGCCATCACCGACCAGGGGGCTCGCTACAATGAGCAGTTCTTC. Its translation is CAITDQGARYNEQFF.

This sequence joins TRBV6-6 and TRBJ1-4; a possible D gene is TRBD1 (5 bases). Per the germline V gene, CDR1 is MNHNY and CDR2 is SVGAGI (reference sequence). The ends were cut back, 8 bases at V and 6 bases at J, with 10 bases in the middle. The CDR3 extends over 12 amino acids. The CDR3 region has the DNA TGTGCCAGCTCGCCGGGGGATGAAAAACTGTTTTTT. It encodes CASSPGDEKLFF.

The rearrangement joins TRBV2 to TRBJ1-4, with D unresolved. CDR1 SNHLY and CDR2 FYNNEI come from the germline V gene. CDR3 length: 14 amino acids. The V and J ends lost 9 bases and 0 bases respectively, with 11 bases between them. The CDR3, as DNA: TGTGCCAGTGTTGGAGGATCAACTAATGAAAAACTGTTTTTT. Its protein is CASVGGSTNEKLFF. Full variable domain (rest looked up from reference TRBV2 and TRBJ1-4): EPEVTQTPSHQVTQMGQEVILRCVPISNHLYFYWYRQILGQKVEFLVSFYNNEISEKSEIFDDQFSVERPDGSNFTLKIRSTKLEDSAMYFCASVGGSTNEKLFFGSGTQLSVL.

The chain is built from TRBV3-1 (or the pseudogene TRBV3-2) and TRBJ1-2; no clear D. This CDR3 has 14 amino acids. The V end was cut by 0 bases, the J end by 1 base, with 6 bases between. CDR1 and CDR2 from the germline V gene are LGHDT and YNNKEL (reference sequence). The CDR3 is CASSQDIYNYGYTF. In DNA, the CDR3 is TGTGCCAGCAGCCAAGATATTTATAACTATGGCTACACCTTC.

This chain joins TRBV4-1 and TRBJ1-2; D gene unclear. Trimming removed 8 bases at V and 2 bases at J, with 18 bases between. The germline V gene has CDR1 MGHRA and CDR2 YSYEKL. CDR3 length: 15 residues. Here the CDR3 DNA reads TGCGCCAGCGCCGAGGCGGGCAGCGCGAACTATGGCTACACCTTC. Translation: CASAEAGSANYGYTF.

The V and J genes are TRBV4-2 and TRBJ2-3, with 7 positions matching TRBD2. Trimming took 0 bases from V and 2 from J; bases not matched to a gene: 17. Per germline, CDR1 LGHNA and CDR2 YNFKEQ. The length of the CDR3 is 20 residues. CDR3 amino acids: CASSQDHAGHKRELTDTQYF. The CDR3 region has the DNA TGTGCCAGCAGCCAAGATCACGCGGGGCACAAGCGGGAACTCACAGATACGCAGTATTTT.

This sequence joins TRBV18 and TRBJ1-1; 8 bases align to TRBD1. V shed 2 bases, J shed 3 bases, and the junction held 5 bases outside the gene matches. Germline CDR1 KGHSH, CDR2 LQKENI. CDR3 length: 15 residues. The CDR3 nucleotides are TGTGCCAGCTCACCATTCAGACAGGGGTACACTGAAGCTTTCTTT. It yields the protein CASSPFRQGYTEAFF.